Each of the 6 T cell receptor beta chains below was sequenced from the same sample in a study of Ad26.COV2.S vaccination and SARS-CoV-2 variants. The treatment: roughly 18 received Ad26.COV2.S at low or high dose, single or two shots; roughly five received placebo; per-sample allocation not given. Following the first vaccine or placebo injection, samples were taken on day 63. The method was immunoSEQ multiplex PCR; TCRdb's version includes in-frame clones alone and lacks a portion of them. In the table there are roughly 680,000 clones, about 89% of which are singletons. The material sequenced was peripheral blood, taken in a trial of Ad26.COV2.S vaccine versus placebo. The receptors stem from a person between 18 and 60 years old who received the Ad26.COV2.S COVID-19 vaccine or a placebo.

The chain combines TRBV27 with TRBJ1-4; 10 bases agree with TRBD1. CDR1 MNHEY and CDR2 SMNVEV come from the germline V gene (reference sequence). V shed 2 bases, J shed 7 bases, and the junction held 4 bases outside the gene matches. The CDR3 covers 15 residues. The CDR3: CASSLRTGGVEKLFF. The CDR3 DNA sequence: TGTGCCAGCAGTTTACGGACAGGGGGTGTTGAAAAACTGTTTTTT. Variable domain in full (rest from reference TRBV27 and TRBJ1-4): EAQVTQNPRYLITVTGKKLTVTCSQNMNHEYMSWYRQDPGLGLRQIYYSMNVEVTDKGDVPEGYKVSRKEKRNFPLILESPSPNQTSLYFCASSLRTGGVEKLFFGSGTQLSVL.

V is TRBV24-1 and J is TRBJ2-5; D remains ambiguous. V was pared by 4 bases and J by 5 bases, with 13 bases between. CDR1 is KGHDR and CDR2 is SFDVKD in the germline V gene. The CDR3 consists of 14 residues. The CDR3 DNA follows: TGTGCCACCAGTGACCCGCCACAGAATGAGACCCAGTACTTC. This sequence encodes CATSDPPQNETQYF.

V is TRBV9 and J is TRBJ2-1; no clear D. CDR1 is SGDLS, CDR2 YYNGEE, per germline. The CDR3 extends over 15 amino acids. Trimming shortened V by 3 bases and J by 3 bases, and 13 bases separated the two germline ends. CDR3 sequence (DNA): TGTGCCAGCAGCGCCAGCCGGGTTCGCTACAATGAGCAGTTCTTC. Its translation is CASSASRVRYNEQFF.

V usage is TRBV25-1 and J usage is TRBJ1-1; TRBD1 might be the D (5 bases). CDR3 length: 14 residues. Per germline, CDR1 MGHDK and CDR2 SYGVNS. V lost 0 bases, J lost 7 bases, and 12 bases lay in between. The CDR3 coding sequence is TGTGCCAGCAGTGAATACCCCCAGCAGGGTGAAGCTTTCTTT. Protein: CASSEYPQQGEAFF.

The chain links TRBV4-3 to TRBJ2-1; TRBD1 agrees at 7 bases. V shed 0 bases and J 5 bases; nucleotides not matched to a gene: 13. Germline V lookup: CDR1 LGHNA, CDR2 YSLEER. This CDR3 is built from 18 residues. The CDR3 coding sequence is TGCGCCAGCAGCCAAGAAGATGGCTTAAGGACAGGAAACAATGAGCAGTTCTTC. It translates to CASSQEDGLRTGNNEQFF.

The chain is built from TRBV5-8 and TRBJ1-5, with a weak D call TRBD1 (6 bases). CDR1 is SGHTS and CDR2 is YDEGEE in the germline V gene. Trimming left V 0 bases short and J 5 bases short, with 9 bases between. This CDR3 region has 14 residues. CDR3 in amino acids: CASSLGQGYQPQHF. The DNA of the CDR3 is TGTGCCAGCAGCTTGGGTCAGGGGTATCAGCCCCAGCATTTT.